Reported below is one TCR beta chain. The antigen remains unidentified. Primers: 60 Vbeta forward and 13 Jbeta reverse. Produced via immunoSEQ multiplex PCR; TCRdb's table is partial and in-frame only. The sample includes roughly 100,000 clones, 70% to 80% of them seen just once. From germline, CDR1 is SGHTA and CDR2 FQGTGA. The V segment lost 0 bases and the J segment 6 bases; nucleotides outside the gene matches: 5. The CDR3 runs to 16 residues. The data were obtained in a study of cytomegalovirus exposure and HLA in healthy donors. Study results and caveats: Usually a TCR sequence was rare, but some public TCRs were found in many donors. Sequencing had likely introduced a cluster of highly shared sequence variants as an artifact. It was reported that TCR beta sequences correctly inferred the HLA-A and HLA-B alleles for most subjects. Some segments of the V type, notably TRBV6-2 and TRBV6-3, were excluded as indistinguishable.

Sequencing was carried out using PBMCs. This TCR was recovered from a man between 18 and 29 years old in good health and CMV-seropositive. The rearrangement joins TRBV7-3 to TRBJ2-3; TRBD2 matches at 11 bases. The CDR3 is CASSLTVAGGRDTQYF. The CDR3 DNA reads TGTGCCAGCAGCTTAACGGTAGCGGGGGGGCGTGATACGCAGTATTTT.